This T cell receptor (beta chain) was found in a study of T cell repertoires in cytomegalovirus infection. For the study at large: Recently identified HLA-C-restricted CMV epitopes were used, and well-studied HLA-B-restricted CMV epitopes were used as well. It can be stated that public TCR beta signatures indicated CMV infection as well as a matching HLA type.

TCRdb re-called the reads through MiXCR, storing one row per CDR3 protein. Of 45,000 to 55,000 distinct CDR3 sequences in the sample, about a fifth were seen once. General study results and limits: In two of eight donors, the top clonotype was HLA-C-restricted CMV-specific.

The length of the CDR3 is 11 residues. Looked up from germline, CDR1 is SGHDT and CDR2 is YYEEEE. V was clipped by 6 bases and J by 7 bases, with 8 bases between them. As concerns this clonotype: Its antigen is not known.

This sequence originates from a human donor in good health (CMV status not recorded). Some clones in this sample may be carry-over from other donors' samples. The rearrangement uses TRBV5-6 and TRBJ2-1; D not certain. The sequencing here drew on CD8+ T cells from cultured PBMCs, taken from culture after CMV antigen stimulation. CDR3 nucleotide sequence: TGTGCCAGCACCCTGGGGAATGAGCAGTTCTTC. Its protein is CASTLGNEQFF.